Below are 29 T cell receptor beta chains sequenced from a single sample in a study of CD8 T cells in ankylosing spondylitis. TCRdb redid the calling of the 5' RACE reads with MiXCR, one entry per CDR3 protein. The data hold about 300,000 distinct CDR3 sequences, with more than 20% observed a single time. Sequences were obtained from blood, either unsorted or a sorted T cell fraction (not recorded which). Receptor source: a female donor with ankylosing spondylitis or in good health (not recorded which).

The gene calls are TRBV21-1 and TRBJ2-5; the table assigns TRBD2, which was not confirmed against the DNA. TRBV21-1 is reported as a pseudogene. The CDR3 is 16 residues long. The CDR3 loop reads CASSKDWLAGQETQYF. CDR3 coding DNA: TGTGCCAGCAGCAAAGATTGGCTAGCGGGTCAAGAGACCCAGTACTTC.

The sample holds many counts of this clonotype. The CDR3 sequence is CASSLDTQGTDTQYF. The CDR3 region has the DNA TGCGCCAGCAGCTTGGACACGCAGGGGACAGATACGCAGTATTTT. The chain employs TRBV5-1 and TRBJ2-3; D may be TRBD1 (6 bases). V was trimmed by 0 bases and J by 3 bases, leaving 11 bases between them. Germline V gene data show CDR1 as SGHRS and CDR2 as YFSETQ. This CDR3 is built from 15 residues.

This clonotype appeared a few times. In nucleotides, the CDR3 is TGCGCCAGCAGCCAGAGGGAGGCCGGCTTCTGGGAGCAGTTCTTC. As protein: CASSQREAGFWEQFF. The V call is TRBV4-3, the J call TRBJ2-1; TRBD2 might be the D (6 bases). This CDR3 is built from 15 residues. The ends were cut back, 3 bases at V and 10 bases at J, with 19 bases in the middle. Germline V gene sequence: CDR1 LGHNA, CDR2 YSLEER.

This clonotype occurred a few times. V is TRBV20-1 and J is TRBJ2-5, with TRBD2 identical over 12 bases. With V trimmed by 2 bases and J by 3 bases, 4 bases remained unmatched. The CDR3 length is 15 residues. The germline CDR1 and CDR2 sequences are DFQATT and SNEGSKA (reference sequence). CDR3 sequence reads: CSARPTSGGKETQYF. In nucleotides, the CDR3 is TGCAGTGCTAGACCGACTAGCGGGGGTAAAGAGACCCAGTACTTC.

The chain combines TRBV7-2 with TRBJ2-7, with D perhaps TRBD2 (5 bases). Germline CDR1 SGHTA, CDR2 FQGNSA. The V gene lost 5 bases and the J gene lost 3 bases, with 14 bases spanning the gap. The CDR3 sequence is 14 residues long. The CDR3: CASSPRLRDYEQYF. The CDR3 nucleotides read TGTGCCAGCAGCCCCCGTCTCCGGGACTACGAGCAGTACTTC.

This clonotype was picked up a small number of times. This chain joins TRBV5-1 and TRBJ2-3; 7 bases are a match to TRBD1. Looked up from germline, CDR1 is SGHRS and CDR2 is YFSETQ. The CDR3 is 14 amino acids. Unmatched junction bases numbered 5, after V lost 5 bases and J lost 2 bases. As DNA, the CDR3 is TGCGCCAGCAGAAGGGGGACAGACACAGATACGCAGTATTTT. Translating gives CASRRGTDTDTQYF.

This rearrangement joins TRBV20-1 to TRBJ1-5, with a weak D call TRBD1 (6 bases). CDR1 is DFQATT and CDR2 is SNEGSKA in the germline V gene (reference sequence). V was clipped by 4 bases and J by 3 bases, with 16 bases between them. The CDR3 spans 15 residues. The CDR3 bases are TGCAGTGCTACGGGGGGCTTGGTGCCCAATCAGCCCCAGCATTTT. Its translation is CSATGGLVPNQPQHF.

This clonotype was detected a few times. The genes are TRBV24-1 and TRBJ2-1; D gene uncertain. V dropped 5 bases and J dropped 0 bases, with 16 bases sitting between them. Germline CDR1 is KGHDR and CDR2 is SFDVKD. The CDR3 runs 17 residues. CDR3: CATSGYSSQSSYNEQFF. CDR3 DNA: TGTGCCACCAGTGGGTACTCCTCCCAGAGCTCCTACAATGAGCAGTTCTTC.

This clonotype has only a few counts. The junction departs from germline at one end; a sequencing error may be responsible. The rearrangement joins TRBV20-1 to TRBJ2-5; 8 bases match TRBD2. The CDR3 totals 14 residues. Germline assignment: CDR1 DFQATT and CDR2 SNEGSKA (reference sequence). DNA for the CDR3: TGCAGTGGTAGACCGGGAGGGCCGGGAGAGACCCAGTACTTC. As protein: CSGRPGGPGETQYF.

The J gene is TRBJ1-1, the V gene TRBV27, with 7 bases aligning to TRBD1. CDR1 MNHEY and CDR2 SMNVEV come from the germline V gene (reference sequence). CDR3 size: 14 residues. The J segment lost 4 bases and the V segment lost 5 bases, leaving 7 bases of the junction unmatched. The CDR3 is CASSLRRGLTEAFF. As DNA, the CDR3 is TGTGCCAGCAGTCTCCGTAGGGGGCTCACTGAAGCTTTCTTT.

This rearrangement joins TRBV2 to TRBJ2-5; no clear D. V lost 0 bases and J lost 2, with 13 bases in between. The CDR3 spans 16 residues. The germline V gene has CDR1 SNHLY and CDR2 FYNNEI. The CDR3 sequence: CASSEAGLNGQETQYF. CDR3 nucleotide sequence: TGTGCCAGCAGTGAAGCTGGGCTAAACGGACAAGAGACCCAGTACTTC.

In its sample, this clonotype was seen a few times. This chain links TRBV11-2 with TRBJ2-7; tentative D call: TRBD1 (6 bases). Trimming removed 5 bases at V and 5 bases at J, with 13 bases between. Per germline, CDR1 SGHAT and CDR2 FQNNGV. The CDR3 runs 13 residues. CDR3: CASSQDSIHEQYF. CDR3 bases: TGTGCCAGCAGCCAGGACAGTATTCACGAGCAGTACTTC.

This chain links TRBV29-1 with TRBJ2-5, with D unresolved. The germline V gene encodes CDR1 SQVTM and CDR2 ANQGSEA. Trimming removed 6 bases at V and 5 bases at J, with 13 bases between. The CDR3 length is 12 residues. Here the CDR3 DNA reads TGCAGCGTACACATGGCCGGGGAGACCCAGTACTTC. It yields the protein CSVHMAGETQYF.

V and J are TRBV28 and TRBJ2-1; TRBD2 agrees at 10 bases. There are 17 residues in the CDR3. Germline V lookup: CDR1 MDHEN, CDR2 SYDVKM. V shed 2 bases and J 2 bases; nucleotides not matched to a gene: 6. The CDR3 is CASSLGGLAETYNEQFF. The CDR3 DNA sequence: TGTGCCAGCAGTTTAGGAGGACTAGCGGAGACCTACAATGAGCAGTTCTTC.

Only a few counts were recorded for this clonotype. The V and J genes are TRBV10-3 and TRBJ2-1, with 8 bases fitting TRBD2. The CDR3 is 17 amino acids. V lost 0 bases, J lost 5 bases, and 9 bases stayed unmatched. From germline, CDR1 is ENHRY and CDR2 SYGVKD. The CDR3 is CAISESGVAGPNNEQFF. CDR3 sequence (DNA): TGTGCCATCAGTGAGTCGGGGGTAGCGGGGCCCAACAATGAGCAGTTCTTC.

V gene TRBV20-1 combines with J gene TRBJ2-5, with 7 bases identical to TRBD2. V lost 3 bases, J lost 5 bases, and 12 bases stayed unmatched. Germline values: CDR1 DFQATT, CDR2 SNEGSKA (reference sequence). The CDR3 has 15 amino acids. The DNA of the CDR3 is TGCAGTGCTAGGGGACCGGGCGGGAGCACCGAGACCCAGTACTTC. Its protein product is CSARGPGGSTETQYF.

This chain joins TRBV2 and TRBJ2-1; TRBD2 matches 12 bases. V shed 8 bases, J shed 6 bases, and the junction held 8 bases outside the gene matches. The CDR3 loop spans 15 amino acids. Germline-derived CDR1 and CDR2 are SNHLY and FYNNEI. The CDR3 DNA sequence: TGTGCCAGCCCTAGCGGGAGGGCCTCATTCAATGAGCAGTTCTTC. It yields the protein CASPSGRASFNEQFF.

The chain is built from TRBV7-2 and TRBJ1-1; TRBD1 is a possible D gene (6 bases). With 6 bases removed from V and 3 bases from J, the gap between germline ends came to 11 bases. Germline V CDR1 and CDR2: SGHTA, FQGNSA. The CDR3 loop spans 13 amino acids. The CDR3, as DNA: TGTGCCAGCAGGTCCAGGGGTGACACTGAAGCTTTCTTT. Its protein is CASRSRGDTEAFF.

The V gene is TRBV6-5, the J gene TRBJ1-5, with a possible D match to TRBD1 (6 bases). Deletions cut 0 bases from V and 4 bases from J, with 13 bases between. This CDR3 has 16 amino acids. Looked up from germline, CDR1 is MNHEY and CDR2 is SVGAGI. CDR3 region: CASSYSTGARNQPQHF. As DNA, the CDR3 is TGTGCCAGCAGTTACTCGACAGGCGCTCGAAATCAGCCCCAGCATTTT.

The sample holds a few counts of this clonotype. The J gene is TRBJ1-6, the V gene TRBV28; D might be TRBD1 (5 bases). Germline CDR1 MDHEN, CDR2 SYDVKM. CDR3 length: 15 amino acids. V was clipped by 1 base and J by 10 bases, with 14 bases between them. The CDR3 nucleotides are TGTGCCAGCAGTTTATCCGTCAGGGAGGGGTCACCCCTCCACTTT. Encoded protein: CASSLSVREGSPLHF.

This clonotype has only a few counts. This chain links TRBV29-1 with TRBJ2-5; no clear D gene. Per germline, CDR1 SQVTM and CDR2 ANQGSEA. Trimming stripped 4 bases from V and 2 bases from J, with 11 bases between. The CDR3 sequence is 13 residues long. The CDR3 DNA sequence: TGCAGCGTTGCTTTCCAGCGACAAGAGACCCAGTACTTC. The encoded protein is CSVAFQRQETQYF.

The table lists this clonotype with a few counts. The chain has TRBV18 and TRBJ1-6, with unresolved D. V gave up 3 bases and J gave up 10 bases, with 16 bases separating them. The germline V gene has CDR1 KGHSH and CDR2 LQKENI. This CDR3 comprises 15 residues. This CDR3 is CASSPSGGLESPLHF. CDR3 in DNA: TGTGCCAGCTCACCGTCTGGAGGGTTGGAATCACCCCTCCACTTT. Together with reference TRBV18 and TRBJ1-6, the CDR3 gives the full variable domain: NAGVMQNPRHLVRRRGQEARLRCSPMKGHSHVYWYRQLPEEGLKFMVYLQKENIIDESGMPKERFSAEFPKEGPSILRIQQVVRGDSAAYFCASSPSGGLESPLHFGNGTRLTVT.

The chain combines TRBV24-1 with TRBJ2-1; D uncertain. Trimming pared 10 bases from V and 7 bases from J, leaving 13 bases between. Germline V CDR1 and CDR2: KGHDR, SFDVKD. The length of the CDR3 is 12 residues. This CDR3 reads CATRGAKNEQFF. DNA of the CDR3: TGTGCCACTAGAGGAGCTAAAAATGAGCAGTTCTTC.

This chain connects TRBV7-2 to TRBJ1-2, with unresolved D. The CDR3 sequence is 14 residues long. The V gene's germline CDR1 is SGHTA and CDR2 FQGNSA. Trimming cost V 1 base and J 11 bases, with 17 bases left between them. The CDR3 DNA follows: TGTGCCAGCAGCTTAGTATCCAACTCCCCGGGGTACACCTTC. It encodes CASSLVSNSPGYTF.

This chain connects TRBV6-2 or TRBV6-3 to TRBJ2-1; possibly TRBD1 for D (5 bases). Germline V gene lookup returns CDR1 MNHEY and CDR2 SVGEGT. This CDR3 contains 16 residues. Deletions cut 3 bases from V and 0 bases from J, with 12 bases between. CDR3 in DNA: TGTGCCAGCAGTTATTCCCACAGGAGCTCCTACAATGAGCAGTTCTTC. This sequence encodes CASSYSHRSSYNEQFF.

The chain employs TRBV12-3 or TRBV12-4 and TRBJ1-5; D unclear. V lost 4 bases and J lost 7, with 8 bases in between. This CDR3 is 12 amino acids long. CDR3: CASSSHEQPQHF. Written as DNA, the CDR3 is TGTGCCAGCAGTTCCCATGAACAGCCCCAGCATTTT.

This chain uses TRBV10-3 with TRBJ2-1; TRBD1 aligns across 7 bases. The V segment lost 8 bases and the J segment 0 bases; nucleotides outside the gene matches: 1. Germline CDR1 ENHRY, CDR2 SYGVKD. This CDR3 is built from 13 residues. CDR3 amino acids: CAIGTVSYNEQFF. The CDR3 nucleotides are TGTGCCATCGGGACAGTCTCCTACAATGAGCAGTTCTTC.

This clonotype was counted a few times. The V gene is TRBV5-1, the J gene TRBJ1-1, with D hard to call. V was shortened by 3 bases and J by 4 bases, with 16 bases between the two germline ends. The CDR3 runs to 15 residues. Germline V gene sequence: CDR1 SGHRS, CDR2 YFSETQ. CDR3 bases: TGCGCCAGCAGCTACGCGACTCCTCGAGGCACTGAAGCTTTCTTT. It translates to CASSYATPRGTEAFF.

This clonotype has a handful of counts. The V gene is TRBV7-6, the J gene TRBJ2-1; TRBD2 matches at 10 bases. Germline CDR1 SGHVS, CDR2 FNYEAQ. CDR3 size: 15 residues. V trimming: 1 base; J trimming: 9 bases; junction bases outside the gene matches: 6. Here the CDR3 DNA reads TGTGCCAGCAGCTTAGGAAGCGGGAGGGCCAGTGAGCAGTTCTTC. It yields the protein CASSLGSGRASEQFF.